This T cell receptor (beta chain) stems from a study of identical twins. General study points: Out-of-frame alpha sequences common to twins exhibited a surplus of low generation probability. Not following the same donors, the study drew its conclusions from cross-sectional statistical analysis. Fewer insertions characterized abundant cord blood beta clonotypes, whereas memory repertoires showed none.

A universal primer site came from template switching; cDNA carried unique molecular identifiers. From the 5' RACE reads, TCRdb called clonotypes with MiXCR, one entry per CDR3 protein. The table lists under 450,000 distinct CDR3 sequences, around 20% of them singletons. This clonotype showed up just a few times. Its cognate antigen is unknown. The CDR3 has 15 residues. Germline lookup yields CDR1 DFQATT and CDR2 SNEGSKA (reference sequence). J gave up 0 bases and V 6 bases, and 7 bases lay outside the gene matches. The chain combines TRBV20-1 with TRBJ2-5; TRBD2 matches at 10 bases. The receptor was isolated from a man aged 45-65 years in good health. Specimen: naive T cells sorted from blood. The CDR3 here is CSAAEAGGYQETQYF. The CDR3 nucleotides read TGCAGTGCCGCCGAAGCGGGAGGGTACCAAGAGACCCAGTACTTC.